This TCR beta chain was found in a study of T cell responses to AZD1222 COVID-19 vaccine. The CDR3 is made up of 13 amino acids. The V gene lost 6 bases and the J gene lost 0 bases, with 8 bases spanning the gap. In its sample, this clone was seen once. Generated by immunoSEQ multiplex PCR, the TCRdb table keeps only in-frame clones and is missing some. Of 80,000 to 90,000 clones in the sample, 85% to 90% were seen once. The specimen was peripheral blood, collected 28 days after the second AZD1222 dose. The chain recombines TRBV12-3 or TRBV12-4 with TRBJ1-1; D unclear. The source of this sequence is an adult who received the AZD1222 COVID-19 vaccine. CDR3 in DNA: TGTGCCAGCAGCTGGAGCTTGAACACTGAAGCTTTCTTT. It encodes CASSWSLNTEAFF.